Shown below are 14 T cell receptor beta chains from a single sample sequenced in a study of T cell responses to AZD1222 COVID-19 vaccine. The repertoire was sequenced with immunoSEQ multiplex PCR; TCRdb's copy has only in-frame clones and lacks some. This sample has under 150,000 clones, with around 92% found just once. The sequenced sample was peripheral blood, obtained on day 0 of AZD1222 vaccination. The receptors derive from an adult in good health.

The chain employs TRBV24-1 and TRBJ2-7; the D gene is possibly TRBD1 (6 bases). This CDR3 has 14 amino acids. Trimming left V 9 bases short and J 4 bases short, with 18 bases between. Per germline, CDR1 KGHDR and CDR2 SFDVKD. The CDR3 nucleotides read TGTGCCACCGGACAGTTGGGGAAAGTATACGAGCAGTACTTC. Encoded protein: CATGQLGKVYEQYF.

The chain carries TRBV4-1 and TRBJ2-3; 9 nucleotides agree with TRBD2. CDR1 and CDR2 from the germline V gene are MGHRA and YSYEKL. The trim removed 0 bases at V and 2 bases at J, leaving 3 bases unmatched. This CDR3 spans 16 amino acids. The CDR3 spells CASSQELAGFTDTQYF. The CDR3 DNA reads as TGCGCCAGCAGCCAAGAGCTAGCGGGATTCACAGATACGCAGTATTTT.

The chain joins TRBV28 to TRBJ1-2; D perhaps matches TRBD1 (5 bases). Deletions cut 5 bases from V and 4 bases from J, with 11 bases between. The CDR3 contains 13 residues. Germline V lookup: CDR1 MDHEN, CDR2 SYDVKM. The CDR3 loop is CASSPGKAYGYTF. As DNA, the CDR3 is TGTGCCAGCAGTCCAGGGAAGGCCTATGGCTACACCTTC.

This chain links TRBV19 with TRBJ2-5; D is possibly TRBD1 (5 bases). Trimming stripped 3 bases from V and 5 bases from J, with 16 bases between. Germline CDR1 and CDR2: LNHDA and SQIVND (reference sequence). The CDR3 sequence is 15 residues long. Here the CDR3 reads CASSMGPGLGETQYF. The CDR3 bases are TGTGCCAGTAGTATGGGGCCAGGATTAGGGGAGACCCAGTACTTC.

This clone was found a few times. This chain links TRBV6-5 with TRBJ1-2, with 7 positions matching TRBD1. This CDR3 is 13 amino acids long. Germline trimming cut 6 bases from V and 4 bases from J; bases unmatched to any gene: 5. Per the germline V gene, CDR1 is MNHEY and CDR2 is SVGAGI. CDR3 residues: CASRSTGVYGYTF. The CDR3 DNA is TGTGCCAGCAGATCCACAGGGGTCTATGGCTACACCTTC.

Comment on this clone: Compared with germline, one end of the junction differs, possibly owing to a read error. The genes are TRBV7-6 and TRBJ2-7; 10 bases fit TRBD1. The CDR3 contains 16 residues. CDR1 and CDR2 from the germline V gene are SGHVS and FNYEAQ. CDR3: CASSPVGGTGAHPRDF. CDR3 in DNA: TGTGCCAGCAGCCCTGTAGGCGGGACAGGGGCACATCCCAGGGACTTC. The whole variable domain, remainder taken from reference TRBV7-6 and TRBJ2-7, is GAGVSQSPRYKVTKRGQDVALRCDPISGHVSLYWYRQALGQGPEFLTYFNYEAQQDKSGLPNDRFSAERPEGSISTLTIQRTEQRDSAMYRCASSPVGGTGAHPRDFGPGTRLTVT.

The rearrangement uses TRBV28 and TRBJ2-1, with 11 bases fitting TRBD2. CDR1 MDHEN and CDR2 SYDVKM come from the germline V gene. Trimming removed 4 bases from V and 1 base from J; junction bases left unmatched: 6. The CDR3 is made up of 17 amino acids. The chain's CDR3 is CASSSWTSGWSYNEQFF. DNA for the CDR3: TGTGCCAGCAGTTCGTGGACTAGCGGGTGGTCCTACAATGAGCAGTTCTTC. The full variable domain, with the rest looked up from reference TRBV28 and TRBJ2-1, is DVKVTQSSRYLVKRTGEKVFLECVQDMDHENMFWYRQDPGLGLRLIYFSYDVKMKEKGDIPEGYSVSREKKERFSLILESASTNQTSMYLCASSSWTSGWSYNEQFFGPGTRLTVL.

The chain joins TRBV6-5 to TRBJ1-1, with D perhaps TRBD1 (6 bases). The V gene lost 5 bases and the J gene lost 2 bases, with 15 bases spanning the gap. From germline, CDR1 is MNHEY and CDR2 SVGAGI. The CDR3 is 15 amino acids. CDR3 in amino acids: CASSRIWTDNTEAFF. DNA for the CDR3: TGTGCCAGCAGTCGGATCTGGACAGACAACACTGAAGCTTTCTTT.

This clone was found a few times. The chain recombines TRBV7-9 with TRBJ2-2, with D possibly being TRBD2 (5 bases). This CDR3 has 15 amino acids. Germline lookup yields CDR1 SEHNR and CDR2 FQNEAQ (reference sequence). V lost 5 bases, J lost 7 bases, and 17 bases lay in between. CDR3 sequence: CASSPPGKLGGELFF. The CDR3 nucleotides read TGTGCCAGCAGCCCCCCGGGGAAGCTCGGCGGGGAGCTGTTTTTT.

The J gene is TRBJ1-5, the V gene TRBV21-1. TRBV21-1 is marked as a pseudogene. There are 16 residues in the CDR3. This chain's CDR3 is CASSNSHNGGNQPQHF. The CDR3 region has the DNA TGTGCCAGCAGCAACTCACATAATGGGGGAAATCAGCCCCAGCATTTT.

The sample holds one count of this clone. This sample also contains other DNA sequences that code for the same CDR3. This chain uses TRBV18 with TRBJ2-5; D uncertain. Germline CDR1 is KGHSH and CDR2 is LQKENI. The CDR3 runs 12 residues. V was clipped by 3 bases and J by 4 bases, with 6 bases between them. CDR3 nucleotides: TGTGCCAGCTCACCTTTAGGAGAGACCCAGTACTTC. Residues: CASSPLGETQYF.

As to this clone: One end of the junction varies from germline; a read error may be responsible. The V and J genes are TRBV18 and TRBJ1-5, with TRBD1 matching over 9 bases. Germline CDR1 and CDR2: KGHSH and LQKENI. The CDR3 has 14 residues. Here the CDR3 reads CASSPQGAVQPQHF. The CDR3 DNA follows: TGTGCCAGCTCCCCACAGGGGGCCGTTCAGCCCCAGCATTTT.

The V call is TRBV19, the J call TRBJ1-2, with TRBD1 matching over 7 bases. The V gene's germline CDR1 is LNHDA and CDR2 SQIVND (reference sequence). CDR3 length equals 13 residues. J gave up 4 bases and V 9 bases, and 8 bases lay outside the gene matches. As DNA, the CDR3 is TGTGCCAGCCGTGGGGACAGCATCTATGGCTACACCTTC. Protein: CASRGDSIYGYTF.

J is TRBJ2-7 and V is TRBV7-2; D not resolved. The germline CDR1 and CDR2 sequences are SGHTA and FQGNSA. The CDR3 contains 12 residues. V dropped 5 bases and J dropped 5 bases, with 10 bases sitting between them. CDR3 residues: CASSAYVHEQYF. CDR3 bases: TGTGCCAGCAGCGCTTACGTCCACGAGCAGTACTTC.